The 13 T cell receptor beta chains given below trace back to one sample, sequenced in a study of CD8 T cells in Susac syndrome. The authors reverse transcribed about 0.5 to 1 ug RNA with random hexamers. MiXCR was run by TCRdb on the immunoSEQ multiplex PCR reads, yielding one entry per CDR3 protein. The sample records about 210,000 distinct CDR3 sequences, about 95% being singletons. Material for sequencing was CD4+ T cells from PBMCs. These receptors were collected from a human donor with multiple sclerosis.

This chain connects TRBV20-1 to TRBJ2-6, with 10 bases fitting TRBD1. The V segment lost 1 base and the J segment 2 bases; nucleotides outside the gene matches: 2. The germline V gene has CDR1 DFQATT and CDR2 SNEGSKA (reference sequence). The CDR3 spans 16 residues. CDR3 sequence (DNA): TGCAGTGCTAGAGGACAGGGGGCGCCTGGGGCCAACGTCCTGACTTTC. This sequence encodes CSARGQGAPGANVLTF.

CDR3 region: CASSEFYKNTEAFF. In nucleotides, the CDR3 is TGTGCCAGCAGTGAATTTTACAAGAACACTGAAGCTTTCTTT. The chain has TRBV25-1 and TRBJ1-1; D call uncertain. V was clipped by 1 base and J by 1 base, with 7 bases between them. CDR1 is MGHDK and CDR2 is SYGVNS in the germline V gene. The CDR3 has 14 amino acids.

This clonotype was counted a few times. This rearrangement joins TRBV5-1 to TRBJ2-1; 10 positions agree with TRBD2. This CDR3 spans 15 amino acids. V lost 0 bases, J lost 9 bases, and 6 bases stayed unmatched. Germline CDR1 reads SGHRS; CDR2 reads YFSETQ. The CDR3 region has the DNA TGCGCCAGCAGCTTGGCCTTCGGGACTAGCGCTGAGCAGTTCTTC. Translated, it gives CASSLAFGTSAEQFF.

The rearrangement joins TRBV3-1 to TRBJ2-1; possibly TRBD1 for D (5 bases). This CDR3 is 14 amino acids long. V was pared by 2 bases and J by 11 bases, with 16 bases between. Per germline, CDR1 LGHDT and CDR2 YNNKEL (reference sequence). The CDR3 sequence is CASSQQLMGPKQFF. Written as DNA, the CDR3 is TGTGCCAGCAGCCAACAACTGATGGGGCCCAAGCAGTTCTTC.

The gene calls are TRBV3-1 and TRBJ2-7, with D perhaps TRBD1 or TRBD2 (6 bases each). CDR3 size: 14 residues. V dropped 4 bases and J dropped 7 bases, with 17 bases sitting between them. Germline V CDR1 and CDR2: LGHDT, YNNKEL (reference sequence). In nucleotides, the CDR3 is TGTGCCAGCAGCCTAGGGGGGACCACGGGGGAGCAGTACTTC. Protein product: CASSLGGTTGEQYF.

This clonotype was found once. The rearrangement joins TRBV6-6 to TRBJ1-5; no clear D. Germline-derived CDR1 and CDR2 are MNHNY and SVGAGI (reference sequence). Trimming pared 7 bases from V and 3 bases from J, leaving 16 bases between. The CDR3 is made up of 15 amino acids. The CDR3 protein is CASTPLLIDNQPQHF. The DNA of the CDR3 is TGTGCCAGCACCCCTCTCCTTATTGACAATCAGCCCCAGCATTTT.

The V gene is TRBV29-1, the J gene TRBJ1-2; no clear D gene. The germline V gene has CDR1 SQVTM and CDR2 ANQGSEA. V dropped 7 bases and J dropped 0 bases, with 12 bases sitting between them. This CDR3 contains 13 residues. The CDR3 loop is CSATAGTNYGYTF. The CDR3 region has the DNA TGCAGCGCCACCGCGGGGACTAACTATGGCTACACCTTC. The full variable domain, in which reference TRBV29-1 and TRBJ1-2 provide the parts outside the CDR3, is SAVISQKPSRDICQRGTSLTIQCQVDSQVTMMFWYRQQPGQSLTLIATANQGSEATYESGFVIDKFPISRPNLTFSTLTVSNMSPEDSSIYLCSATAGTNYGYTFGSGTRLTVV.

The rearrangement links TRBV7-9 to TRBJ2-5; 7 nucleotides align to TRBD1. V trimming: 5 bases; J trimming: 5 bases; junction bases outside the gene matches: 11. The CDR3 spans 15 residues. Per germline, CDR1 SEHNR and CDR2 FQNEAQ (reference sequence). The CDR3 DNA follows: TGTGCCAGCAGCCCGATGACAGGGAATGGGGAGACCCAGTACTTC. Its translation: CASSPMTGNGETQYF.

This rearrangement joins TRBV29-1 to TRBJ2-1; possibly TRBD1 for D (5 bases). Looked up from germline, CDR1 is SQVTM and CDR2 is ANQGSEA. The CDR3 has 16 amino acids. Between the trimmed V and J ends, which lost 7 bases and 0 bases, there was a span of 19 bases. CDR3 loop: CSAGRRVFGSYNEQFF. The CDR3 DNA sequence: TGCAGCGCCGGCCGCAGGGTTTTTGGCTCCTACAATGAGCAGTTCTTC.

V and J are TRBV2 and TRBJ2-7; D possibly corresponds to TRBD1 (6 bases). The V and J ends lost 8 bases and 6 bases respectively, with 20 bases between them. The CDR3 is made up of 14 amino acids. CDR1 is SNHLY, CDR2 FYNNEI, per germline. This chain's CDR3 is CASATASKGGEQYF. In nucleotides, the CDR3 is TGTGCCAGCGCGACAGCGTCTAAAGGGGGCGAGCAGTACTTC.

This clonotype has a single count. The chain carries TRBV5-6 and TRBJ2-5; tentative D call: TRBD1 (5 bases). The germline gives CDR1 SGHDT, CDR2 YYEEEE. Trimming removed 5 bases at V and 4 bases at J, with 15 bases between. This CDR3 contains 14 residues. The CDR3 loop reads CASSSSTGRETQYF. The CDR3 DNA reads TGTGCCAGCAGTTCGTCTACAGGACGAGAGACCCAGTACTTC.

This clonotype was detected once. The rearrangement uses TRBV5-4 and TRBJ1-2; a weak D match, TRBD1 (6 bases). This CDR3 region has 14 residues. Germline V gives CDR1 SGHNT, CDR2 YYREEE (reference sequence). The germline V and J ends were trimmed by 3 bases and 4 bases, with 13 bases remaining between them. In DNA form, the CDR3 reads TGTGCCAGCAGCTCTCGACAGACAGGCTATGGCTACACCTTC. It specifies CASSSRQTGYGYTF.

The chain uses TRBV6-6 and TRBJ2-7; D possibly corresponds to TRBD2 (6 bases). The CDR3 is 13 amino acids. V was trimmed by 4 bases and J by 2 bases, leaving 9 bases between them. Germline values: CDR1 MNHNY, CDR2 SVGAGI (reference sequence). The CDR3 sequence is CASSLTRAYEQYF. CDR3 in DNA: TGTGCCAGCAGTTTGACTAGGGCCTACGAGCAGTACTTC.